This is a list of T cell receptor beta chains from one sample in a study of OX40 agonist ivuxolimab in advanced cancers. Clones were sequenced by immunoSEQ multiplex PCR, and TCRdb holds only the in-frame ones, with some missing. In the table there are about 42,000 clones, roughly nine tenths of which are singletons. This specimen was CD4+ or CD8+ T cells sorted from blood, taken in a trial of the OX40 agonist ivuxolimab. These receptors came from an adult with an advanced solid tumor such as melanoma, head and neck, liver or kidney cancer. Both conserved end residues are trimmed from each CDR3. Only some rows state a clone size, as once, few, many or a class for expanded clones.

V gene: TRBV27
clone size: .
J gene: TRBJ1-4
CDR3 protein: ASSLSRGVEKLF

V gene: TRBV5-1
clone size: .
J gene: TRBJ2-1
CDR3 protein: ASSSNSNEQF

V gene: TRBV4-2
clone size: .
J gene: TRBJ1-2
CDR3 protein: ASSQVEGVARGYT

V gene: TRBV30
clone size: few
J gene: TRBJ2-7
CDR3 protein: AWSGGFIQGAEQY

V gene: TRBV30
clone size: .
J gene: TRBJ1-2
CDR3 protein: AWSHRTVGHGYT

V gene: TRBV18
clone size: .
J gene: TRBJ2-5
CDR3 protein: ASSPGVQETQY

V gene: TRBV6-1
clone size: .
J gene: TRBJ2-7
CDR3 protein: ASRPPGGHSYEQY

V gene: TRBV29-1
clone size: .
J gene: TRBJ1-1
CDR3 protein: SVSHGSNTEAF

V gene: TRBV6-1
clone size: .
J gene: TRBJ2-7
CDR3 protein: ASSEGAGFEQY

V gene: TRBV7-9
clone size: .
J gene: TRBJ2-5
CDR3 protein: ASSFGTRGQY

V gene: TRBV28
clone size: .
J gene: TRBJ1-1
CDR3 protein: ASSPGQGLEAF

V gene: TRBV28
clone size: .
J gene: TRBJ1-5
CDR3 protein: ASSFAGRANQPQH

V gene: TRBV6-6
clone size: .
J gene: TRBJ2-6
CDR3 protein: ASSRTGNGANVLT

V gene: TRBV30
clone size: .
J gene: TRBJ1-1
CDR3 protein: AWSVTGENTEAF

V gene: TRBV5-4
clone size: .
J gene: TRBJ2-4
CDR3 protein: ASRPPGQGPDIQY

V gene: TRBV10-1
clone size: .
J gene: TRBJ2-3
CDR3 protein: ASSALTSGDGDTQY

V gene: TRBV6-1
clone size: .
J gene: TRBJ1-5
CDR3 protein: ASIGTGGWYQPQH

V gene: TRBV11-2
clone size: .
J gene: TRBJ2-5
CDR3 protein: ASSYGVGLHGETQY

V gene: TRBV4-2
clone size: .
J gene: TRBJ2-1
CDR3 protein: ASSQDLGGGKQF

V gene: TRBV18
clone size: once
J gene: TRBJ2-2
CDR3 protein: ASSPPAGVDGELF

V gene: TRBV18
clone size: .
J gene: TRBJ1-1
CDR3 protein: ASSSTGRDTEAF

V gene: TRBV30
clone size: .
J gene: TRBJ1-1
CDR3 protein: AGDRKNTEAF

V gene: TRBV7-8
clone size: .
J gene: TRBJ2-2
CDR3 protein: ASSFRGLAGVTGELF

V gene: TRBV6-5
clone size: .
J gene: TRBJ1-1
CDR3 protein: ASSQQMNTEAF

V gene: TRBV21-1
clone size: .
J gene: TRBJ2-4
CDR3 protein: ASNPWGQDVENIQY

V gene: TRBV7-6
clone size: .
J gene: TRBJ2-3
CDR3 protein: ASSTGQPGTDTQY

V gene: TRBV5-4
clone size: .
J gene: TRBJ2-1
CDR3 protein: ASSRQGANYNEQF

V gene: TRBV28
clone size: .
J gene: TRBJ1-2
CDR3 protein: ASSFLRTGSNGYT

V gene: TRBV4-3
clone size: once
J gene: TRBJ2-3
CDR3 protein: ASSQDSQGGRSTDTQY

V gene: TRBV27
clone size: .
J gene: TRBJ2-4
CDR3 protein: ASSAYPGLKLAKNIQY

V gene: TRBV6-1
clone size: .
J gene: TRBJ1-6
CDR3 protein: ASSVPDRDSPLH

V gene: TRBV6-5
clone size: .
J gene: TRBJ2-3
CDR3 protein: ASSRESTQY

V gene: TRBV18
clone size: .
J gene: TRBJ1-1
CDR3 protein: ASSRYHGGGDIHTEAF

V gene: TRBV15
clone size: .
J gene: TRBJ2-5
CDR3 protein: ATSYSGDETQY

V gene: TRBV5-3
clone size: .
J gene: TRBJ1-4
CDR3 protein: ARSYTGQIDEKLF

V gene: TRBV9
clone size: .
J gene: TRBJ1-6
CDR3 protein: ASSPTTGENSPLH

V gene: TRBV29-1
clone size: .
J gene: TRBJ1-5
CDR3 protein: SVGDGNQPQH

V gene: TRBV30
clone size: .
J gene: TRBJ2-5
CDR3 protein: AWRPKLRGGRETQY

V gene: TRBV28
clone size: .
J gene: TRBJ2-6
CDR3 protein: ASSLAPGANVLT

V gene: TRBV19
clone size: .
J gene: TRBJ2-3
CDR3 protein: ASTPRVGSGNTQY

V gene: TRBV5-4
clone size: .
J gene: TRBJ2-2
CDR3 protein: ASSRTGRNKGGELF

V gene: TRBV4-3
clone size: .
J gene: TRBJ1-1
CDR3 protein: ASSQEPGATTQAF

V gene: TRBV27
clone size: .
J gene: TRBJ2-7
CDR3 protein: ASSSWGANTYEQY

V gene: TRBV7-2
clone size: .
J gene: TRBJ1-4
CDR3 protein: ASSLVSTGKNEKLF

V gene: TRBV19
clone size: .
J gene: TRBJ1-4
CDR3 protein: ASSIDRDGEKLF

V gene: TRBV20-1
clone size: .
J gene: TRBJ2-3
CDR3 protein: SATSTDTQY

V gene: TRBV19
clone size: .
J gene: TRBJ2-1
CDR3 protein: ASSAPLTSSYNEQF

V gene: TRBV28
clone size: .
J gene: TRBJ1-1
CDR3 protein: ATETAGQTPTEAF

V gene: TRBV7-8
clone size: .
J gene: TRBJ1-3
CDR3 protein: ASSGTGLLSGNTIY

V gene: TRBV6-1
clone size: .
J gene: TRBJ2-1
CDR3 protein: ASSEWGTAYNEQF

V gene: TRBV7-2
clone size: .
J gene: TRBJ1-6
CDR3 protein: ASSLRRDLNSPLH

V gene: TRBV18
clone size: .
J gene: TRBJ2-2
CDR3 protein: ASSPPVRPNTGELF